The 6 T cell receptor beta chains listed next were all sequenced from one sample in a study of OX40 agonist ivuxolimab in advanced cancers. The method was immunoSEQ multiplex PCR; TCRdb's version includes in-frame clones alone and lacks a portion of them. The sample consists of 45,000 to 55,000 clones, under 85% of them appearing once. The input for sequencing was CD4+ or CD8+ T cells sorted from blood, taken in a trial of the OX40 agonist ivuxolimab. These receptors came from an adult with an advanced solid tumor such as melanoma, head and neck, liver or kidney cancer.

V is TRBV12-1 and J is TRBJ2-1; TRBD1, the table's D call, lacks a check against the DNA. TRBV12-1 represents a pseudogene. The CDR3 totals 15 residues. CDR3 region: CASSQTANSYNEQFF. CDR3 coding DNA: TGTGCCAGCAGCCAGACAGCCAACTCCTACAATGAGCAGTTCTTC.

The chain has TRBV10-3 and TRBJ1-2; a possible D gene is TRBD1 (6 bases). This CDR3 spans 14 amino acids. Trimming left V 9 bases short and J 5 bases short, with 19 bases between. CDR1 ENHRY and CDR2 SYGVKD come from the germline V gene. CDR3 DNA sequence: TGTGCCATGCATGACAGGCCTAACGCATATGGCTACACCTTC. This gives the protein CAMHDRPNAYGYTF.

In regard to this clone: A junction boundary mismatches the germline segment, possibly from a read error. V and J are TRBV6-1 and TRBJ2-1; D gene uncertain. The germline V gene encodes CDR1 MNHNS and CDR2 SASEGT. The CDR3 has 13 amino acids. CDR3 nucleotides: TGTGCCAGCAGGGAAGTTGGGAATCATGAGCAGTTCTTC. Its translation: CASREVGNHEQFF.

The chain links TRBV7-2 to TRBJ2-5; 8 bases agree with TRBD2. Looked up from germline, CDR1 is SGHTA and CDR2 is FQGNSA. The ends lost 5 bases at V and 5 bases at J; junction bases unmatched: 1. This CDR3 is built from 12 residues. The CDR3 DNA reads TGTGCCAGCAGCCCTAGCGGGGAGACCCAGTACTTC. Encoded protein: CASSPSGETQYF.

This clone was seen only once. The gene calls are TRBV6-5 and TRBJ2-7; 7 nucleotides line up with TRBD2. CDR3 length: 14 residues. J was trimmed by 1 base and V by 2 bases; bases with no gene match: 2. Germline V gene lookup returns CDR1 MNHEY and CDR2 SVGAGI. This chain's CDR3 is CASSYRRESYEQYF. The CDR3 DNA reads TGTGCCAGCAGTTACCGGCGGGAGTCCTACGAGCAGTACTTC.

The chain recombines TRBV5-5 with TRBJ1-5; 10 bases fit TRBD1. Germline V CDR1 and CDR2: SGHKS, YYEKEE (reference sequence). J was trimmed by 0 bases and V by 0 bases; bases with no gene match: 3. The CDR3 has 17 residues. This CDR3 is CASSLGTGGPSNQPQHF. The CDR3 region has the DNA TGTGCCAGCAGCTTGGGGACAGGGGGACCTAGCAATCAGCCCCAGCATTTT.